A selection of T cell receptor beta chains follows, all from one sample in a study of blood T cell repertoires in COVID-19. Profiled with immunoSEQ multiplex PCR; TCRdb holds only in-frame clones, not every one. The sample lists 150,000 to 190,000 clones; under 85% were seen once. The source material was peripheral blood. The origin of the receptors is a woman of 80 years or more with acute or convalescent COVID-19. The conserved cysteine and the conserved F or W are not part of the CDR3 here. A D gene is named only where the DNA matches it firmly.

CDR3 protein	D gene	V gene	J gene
ASSPLSVSEAF	.	TRBV18	TRBJ1-1
ASTHTRGNSPLH	TRBD1	TRBV19	TRBJ1-6
ASTLEGLEAF	.	TRBV5-1	TRBJ1-1
ASSLGQGGSPLH	.	TRBV5-6	TRBJ1-6
ASSIFGLDMAF	.	TRBV19	TRBJ1-1
ASSPDRAHEQY	TRBD1	TRBV5-1	TRBJ2-7
AWSVRSRVQLD	.	TRBV30	TRBJ2-5
ASSLLAGDGNTIY	.	TRBV5-1	TRBJ1-3
ASSQFLAGMNEQY	TRBD2	TRBV7-9	TRBJ2-7
ASRTLENRNSPLH	.	TRBV19	TRBJ1-6
ASSLGMTSGRSRNEQF	TRBD2	TRBV5-1	TRBJ2-1
ASSQITSLWAH	.	TRBV3-1/TRBV3-2	TRBJ1-1
ASSLGTGVEKLF	TRBD1	TRBV7-9	TRBJ1-4
ASSQDQDKNTEAF	.	TRBV4-2	TRBJ1-1
ASSLVGQDNSPLH	.	TRBV7-2	TRBJ1-6
AWSGNEKLF	.	TRBV30	TRBJ1-4
ASSLNSPLH	.	TRBV18	TRBJ1-6
ASSGDRNTEAF	TRBD1	TRBV2	TRBJ1-1
ASSETPDRGDYEQY	TRBD1	TRBV10-1	TRBJ2-7
SVGGTSGVDTQY	TRBD2	TRBV29-1	TRBJ2-3
ASSTWQGMGSEAF	.	TRBV2	TRBJ1-1
ASSEAFTGEQF	.	TRBV2	TRBJ2-1
ASSYTTSGNTIY	.	TRBV6-5	TRBJ1-3
ASREIDNTGELF	.	TRBV2	TRBJ2-2
ASSLGLAGGGDYNEQF	TRBD2	TRBV7-9	TRBJ2-1
ASSQSGTSGSTDTQY	TRBD2	TRBV18	TRBJ2-3
ASSQLARSSYEQY	TRBD2	TRBV6-5	TRBJ2-7
SVYQGAGAF	TRBD1	TRBV29-1	TRBJ1-1
ASSQDRTGGPWNEQF	TRBD2	TRBV4-1	TRBJ2-1
ASSQEPPGQFLYEQY	TRBD1	TRBV4-1	TRBJ2-7
ASSGGTGVKYEQY	TRBD1	TRBV2	TRBJ2-7
ASSLSRSYTDTQY	.	TRBV7-2	TRBJ2-3
ASSEHGLAGVGAYNEQF	TRBD2	TRBV10-2	TRBJ2-1
ASSYSGQGIGEQY	TRBD1	TRBV6-5	TRBJ2-7
ASSSTTNDEKLF	.	TRBV6-6	TRBJ1-4
ASSPGLQGSGYT	.	TRBV11-2	TRBJ1-2
ASSQFSGGESYEQY	TRBD2	TRBV7-2	TRBJ2-7
ASSSALGTSQQY	.	TRBV11-2	TRBJ2-3
ASSLSPTSPNTGELF	TRBD2	TRBV7-3	TRBJ2-2
ASSLDPGGRDGYT	TRBD1	TRBV5-1	TRBJ1-2
ASSSRAGEGFGYT	.	TRBV6-1	TRBJ1-2